The 17 T cell receptor beta chains given below trace back to one sample, sequenced in a study of blood T cell repertoires in COVID-19. Clones were read by immunoSEQ multiplex PCR, and TCRdb kept only the in-frame ones, dropping some. The data contain roughly 300,000 clones, 80% to 90% of them singletons. The specimen was PBMCs or T cells enriched from blood (not recorded which). These TCRs come from a woman aged 40 to 50 with acute COVID-19.

The chain is built from TRBV7-2 and TRBJ1-3; perhaps TRBD1 as D (5 bases). Germline V gene lookup returns CDR1 SGHTA and CDR2 FQGNSA. This CDR3 is built from 16 residues. The V end lost 1 base, the J end lost 0 bases, and 10 bases lay between the germline ends. The CDR3 sequence: CASSLGGVFSGNTIYF. CDR3 DNA: TGTGCCAGCAGCTTAGGGGGCGTTTTCTCTGGAAACACCATATATTTT. The full variable domain, rest sourced from reference TRBV7-2 and TRBJ1-3, is GAGVSQSPSNKVTEKGKDVELRCDPISGHTALYWYRQSLGQGLEFLIYFQGNSAPDKSGLPSDRFSAERTGGSVSTLTIQRTQQEDSAVYLCASSLGGVFSGNTIYFGEGSWLTVV.

This clone was found a few times. CDR3 residues: CASSPDSANYGYTF. CDR3 DNA sequence: TGTGCCAGCAGCCCGGACAGCGCCAACTATGGCTACACCTTC. The chain employs TRBV9 and TRBJ1-2; TRBD1 might be the D (6 bases). The V and J ends lost 4 bases and 2 bases respectively, with 12 bases between them. The CDR3 consists of 14 residues. Looked up from germline, CDR1 is SGDLS and CDR2 is YYNGEE.

The V call is TRBV11-3, the J call TRBJ1-2; the D is unclear. The CDR3 covers 13 residues. V was shortened by 4 bases and J by 5 bases, with 11 bases between the two germline ends. Germline V gene lookup returns CDR1 SGHNT and CDR2 YENEEA. This chain's CDR3 is CASSSTSGYGYTF. In nucleotides, the CDR3 is TGTGCCAGCAGCTCAACATCGGGATATGGCTACACCTTC.

The genes are TRBV7-6 and TRBJ2-3; 8 bases fit TRBD2. From germline, CDR1 is SGHVS and CDR2 FNYEAQ. Unmatched junction bases numbered 7, after V lost 2 bases and J lost 3 bases. The CDR3 loop spans 16 amino acids. CDR3 residues: CASSLKGLAGTDTQYF. The DNA of the CDR3 is TGTGCCAGCAGCTTAAAAGGTCTAGCGGGTACAGATACGCAGTATTTT.

This sequence joins TRBV7-2 and TRBJ2-3; D is possibly TRBD2 (5 bases). Trimming removed 6 bases at V and 10 bases at J, with 11 bases between. Germline V gene lookup returns CDR1 SGHTA and CDR2 FQGNSA. The length of the CDR3 is 11 residues. CDR3 coding DNA: TGTGCCAGCAGACAAGGGAGTTCGCAGTATTTT. Amino acid sequence: CASRQGSSQYF.

The rearrangement uses TRBV10-2 and TRBJ1-2, with no clear D. Trimming stripped 7 bases from V and 3 bases from J, with 9 bases between. Germline V gives CDR1 WSHSY, CDR2 SAAADI. The CDR3 loop spans 12 amino acids. DNA of the CDR3: TGCGCCAGCATGAGGGATGACTATGGCTACACCTTC. As protein: CASMRDDYGYTF.

The rearrangement uses TRBV27 and TRBJ1-1, with 9 bases that match TRBD1. The CDR3 is 15 amino acids. CDR1 MNHEY and CDR2 SMNVEV come from the germline V gene (reference sequence). Losses at the gene ends were 5 bases for V and 4 bases for J; bases not matched to a gene: 8. Here the CDR3 reads CASSLPGTGSTEAFF. In nucleotides, the CDR3 is TGTGCCAGCAGTCTCCCCGGGACAGGGAGCACTGAAGCTTTCTTT.

The genes are TRBV2 and TRBJ2-4, with TRBD1 matching 10 bases. Germline loops: CDR1 SNHLY, CDR2 FYNNEI. The CDR3 covers 18 residues. V lost 2 bases to trimming and J lost 0 bases; unmatched junction nucleotides: 7. The CDR3 bases are TGTGCCAGCAGTGAACTGGGACAGGGGAGTTTAGCCAAAAACATTCAGTACTTC. Translating it yields CASSELGQGSLAKNIQYF.

The chain links TRBV25-1 to TRBJ2-3; 13 nucleotides align to TRBD2. CDR1 MGHDK and CDR2 SYGVNS come from the germline V gene. Germline trimming cut 4 bases from V and 6 bases from J; bases unmatched to any gene: 7. The CDR3 runs 16 residues. The CDR3 region has the DNA TGTGCCAGCAGTGTTGACTGGACTAGCGGGAGTGATACGCAGTATTTT. This codes for CASSVDWTSGSDTQYF.

This clone was detected only once. The gene calls are TRBV15 and TRBJ1-1; D may be TRBD1 (5 bases). The CDR3 length is 15 residues. Germline CDR1 reads LNHNV; CDR2 reads YYDKDF (reference sequence). Trimming removed 1 base at V and 4 bases at J, with 13 bases between. The CDR3 DNA follows: TGTGCCACCAGCAGAGCCCCGCAGGGAGGCACTGAAGCTTTCTTT. It encodes CATSRAPQGGTEAFF.

Here the CDR3 DNA reads TGTGCCAGCTCCCCGGGCTACACCTTC. Amino acid sequence: CASSPGYTF. The V gene is TRBV12-3 or TRBV12-4, the J gene TRBJ1-2, with D unclear. The CDR3 loop spans 9 amino acids. The V end lost 8 bases, the J end lost 8 bases, and 6 bases lay between the germline ends.

This chain links TRBV3-1 (or the pseudogene TRBV3-2) with TRBJ2-6, with D perhaps matching TRBD2 (5 bases). In germline, CDR1 is LGHDT, CDR2 YNNKEL (reference sequence). V gave up 0 bases and J gave up 2 bases, with 17 bases separating them. This CDR3 is 19 amino acids long. CDR3 amino acids: CASSQDGGGFHTGANVLTF. The CDR3 DNA sequence: TGTGCCAGCAGCCAAGATGGAGGCGGATTTCACACTGGGGCCAACGTCCTGACTTTC.

The genes are TRBV7-2 and TRBJ2-4; maybe TRBD1 (6 bases). Germline V gene lookup returns CDR1 SGHTA and CDR2 FQGNSA. The CDR3 has 14 amino acids. The V end lost 2 bases, the J end lost 12 bases, and 17 bases lay between the germline ends. Here the CDR3 DNA reads TGTGCCAGCAGCTTACAGGGGCTGGGTAACCCTCAGTACTTC. Its protein product is CASSLQGLGNPQYF.

V and J are TRBV28 and TRBJ2-5, with a possible D match to TRBD2 (5 bases). The CDR3 extends over 12 amino acids. V lost 5 bases, J lost 4 bases, and 8 bases lay in between. The germline gives CDR1 MDHEN, CDR2 SYDVKM. Here the CDR3 reads CASSPRGETQYF. Here the CDR3 DNA reads TGTGCCAGCAGTCCTCGGGGAGAGACCCAGTACTTC.

The V and J genes are TRBV5-4 and TRBJ2-2; D might be TRBD1 (6 bases). CDR1 is SGHNT, CDR2 YYREEE, per germline (reference sequence). CDR3 length equals 15 residues. V gave up 0 bases and J gave up 5 bases, with 11 bases separating them. This CDR3 is CASSLGGQKTGELFF. Here the CDR3 DNA reads TGTGCCAGCAGCTTGGGGGGGCAGAAAACCGGGGAGCTGTTTTTT.

The chain employs TRBV19 and TRBJ1-2; 9 bases map to TRBD1. Trimming at V came to 7 bases and at J to 5 bases, leaving 14 bases not matched to a gene. Germline CDR1 and CDR2: LNHDA and SQIVND (reference sequence). CDR3 length: 16 residues. CDR3 loop: CASTSAPGTGYYGYTF. Written as DNA, the CDR3 is TGTGCCAGTACGTCGGCCCCCGGGACAGGGTATTATGGCTACACCTTC.

The chain carries TRBV5-1 and TRBJ2-5, with D possibly being TRBD2 (5 bases). This CDR3 is built from 15 residues. V gave up 1 base and J gave up 1 base, with 11 bases separating them. The germline CDR1 and CDR2 sequences are SGHRS and YFSETQ. The CDR3 DNA reads TGCGCCAGCAGCTTGATGGCGAGCGGCCAAGAGACCCAGTACTTC. Protein: CASSLMASGQETQYF.